The rows below give T cell receptor beta chains drawn from one sample of a study of cytomegalovirus exposure and HLA in healthy donors. Using immunoSEQ multiplex PCR, the repertoire was profiled, and TCRdb retains in-frame clones only, with some absent. Found here are 100,000 to 140,000 clones, around 69% of them singletons; the top ten hold about 2.5%. The source material was PBMCs. Receptors were obtained from a young man in good health and CMV-seronegative. Each CDR3 is given with its conserved first and last residue. A D gene is named only where the DNA matches it firmly. The size entry is marked missing in some rows and otherwise reads once, few, many or a size class.

. | TRBJ1-1 | TRBV4-2 | . | TGTGCCAGCAGCCAACGAGTGGAGTTGACTGAAGCTTTCTTT | CASSQRVELTEAFF
TRBD1 | TRBJ2-7 | TRBV18 | . | TGTGCCAGCTCACCCCCGACAGGGACCTACGAGCAGTACTTC | CASSPPTGTYEQYF
TRBD1 | TRBJ2-6 | TRBV7-3 | . | TGTGCCAGCAGCTTACCTCAGACAGGGATAACGTCTGGGGCCAACGTCCTGACTTTC | CASSLPQTGITSGANVLTF
. | TRBJ2-1 | TRBV27 | . | TGTGCCAGCAAGGAGGGGACAGCTTCCTACAATGAGCAGTTCTTC | CASKEGTASYNEQFF
TRBD2 | TRBJ2-2 | TRBV5-4 | few | TGTGCCAGCAGCACCGGGACTAGAATCACCGGGGAGCTGTTTTTT | CASSTGTRITGELFF
TRBD2 | TRBJ2-2 | TRBV5-1 | . | TGCGCCAGCAGCTTGCGACTAGCGGGGGAAATGGAGCTGTTTTTT | CASSLRLAGEMELFF
. | TRBJ1-4 | TRBV19 | few | TGTGCCAGTAGTATAGTAAAGAGTGCAACTAATGAAAAACTGTTTTTT | CASSIVKSATNEKLFF
TRBD1 | TRBJ2-3 | TRBV7-2 | . | TGTGCCAGCAGCTTAGATGGGACAGGGGGCGCAGATACGCAGTATTTT | CASSLDGTGGADTQYF
. | TRBJ1-1 | TRBV4-1 | . | TGCGCCAGCAGCCCGGACAATTTGAACACTGAAGCTTTCTTT | CASSPDNLNTEAFF
TRBD2 | TRBJ2-1 | TRBV6-5 | few | TGTGCCAGCAGTTACTGGACTAGCTCCTACAATGAGCAGTTCTTC | CASSYWTSSYNEQFF
TRBD1 | TRBJ1-2 | TRBV7-9 | . | TGTGCCAGCAGCTTATTCGGACAGGCCTATGGCTACACCTTC | CASSLFGQAYGYTF
TRBD2 | TRBJ2-3 | TRBV7-8 | . | TGTGCCAGCAGCTTACTAGCGGGGCTCACAGATACGCAGTATTTT | CASSLLAGLTDTQYF
TRBD1 | TRBJ1-5 | TRBV7-2 | . | TGTGCCAGCAGCCCGGACAGGCCGGGGCAGCCCCAGCATTTT | CASSPDRPGQPQHF
. | TRBJ1-1 | TRBV9 | . | TGTGCCAGCAGCGTAGGTAGCCCCCCAGCTGAAGCTTCCTTT | CASSVGSPPAEASF
TRBD1 | TRBJ2-7 | TRBV5-6 | . | TGTGCCAGCAGCGCGAGGACAGGGTTAACCTACGAGCAGTACTTC | CASSARTGLTYEQYF
TRBD1 | TRBJ1-1 | TRBV6-1 | . | TGTGCCAGCAGACGACTCGACAGGGATTATGAAGCTTTCTTT | CASRRLDRDYEAFF
TRBD2 | TRBJ2-7 | TRBV5-4 | . | TGTGCCAGCAGCTTGAGCCTAGCGGCAACCTACGAGCAGTACTTC | CASSLSLAATYEQYF
TRBD2 | TRBJ2-3 | TRBV10-2 | once | TGCGCCAGCAGGGAAGCGGGGGGGCCGGTGATAGATACGCAGTATTTT | CASREAGGPVIDTQYF
TRBD2 | TRBJ2-7 | TRBV18 | . | TGTGCCAGCTCACCAAAGGCTAGCGGGGGTAACGAGCAGTACTTC | CASSPKASGGNEQYF
. | TRBJ2-7 | TRBV2 | few | TGTGCCAGCAGTGACCCGGACAGAGGGCGAGAGCAGTACTTC | CASSDPDRGREQYF
. | TRBJ1-3 | TRBV7-2 | once | TGTGCCAGCAGCTTTGGCAGAGGGGGTCGGGACTCTGGAAACACCATATATTTT | CASSFGRGGRDSGNTIYF
TRBD2 | TRBJ2-5 | TRBV6-1 | . | TGTGCCAGCAGTGAAGCGAGGCTAGCGGGGGCCCAGTACTTC | CASSEARLAGAQYF
TRBD1 | TRBJ2-5 | TRBV27 | . | TGTGCCACCCGTAACCTTGAGGGGGCCACAGAGACCCAGTACTTC | CATRNLEGATETQYF
TRBD1 | TRBJ1-1 | TRBV2 | . | TGTGCCAGCAGAGAACAGGGGGTGAACACTGAAGCTTTCTTT | CASREQGVNTEAFF
TRBD1 | TRBJ1-2 | TRBV5-6 | . | TGTGCCAGCAGCTTGGGATTGGACAGGTTCTTCGGGGGCTACACCTTC | CASSLGLDRFFGGYTF
. | TRBJ1-4 | TRBV18 | . | TGTGCCAGCTCAGCAACCGGGACACCTAATGAAAAACTGTTTTTT | CASSATGTPNEKLFF
. | TRBJ1-4 | TRBV19 | . | TGTGCCAGTAGTGAGAGAGGGAGGGGCGGGCGAGAAAAACTGTTTTTT | CASSERGRGGREKLFF
. | TRBJ2-7 | TRBV6-5 | . | TGTGCCACCAAGACTATTACAGGGATCCACGAGCAGTACTTC | CATKTITGIHEQYF
TRBD1 | TRBJ2-7 | TRBV7-9 | . | TGTGCCAGCAGCCCCCCCCGGACAGGGCCTTCCTACGAGCAGTACTTC | CASSPPRTGPSYEQYF
. | TRBJ1-2 | TRBV6-1 | . | TGTGCCAGCAGTGTCAATTCTAACTATGGCTACACCTTC | CASSVNSNYGYTF
. | TRBJ2-7 | TRBV5-1 | . | TGCGCCAGCAGCTTCAGCGGGCCAACGTACGAGCAGTACTTC | CASSFSGPTYEQYF
. | TRBJ1-2 | TRBV2 | . | TGTGCCATAAGACAGGAGACTAACTATGGCTACACCTTC | CAIRQETNYGYTF
. | TRBJ2-5 | TRBV18 | . | TGTGCCAGCTCACCACGGACAGTTATTCAAGAGACCCAGTACTTC | CASSPRTVIQETQYF
TRBD2 | TRBJ2-4 | TRBV27 | . | TGTGCCAGCAGTTCACCGGGGGGGGCCAAAAACATTCAGTACTTC | CASSSPGGAKNIQYF
. | TRBJ1-1 | TRBV7-8 | . | TGTGCCAGCAGCTTAAGGCCGGAGAGACTGAACACTGAAGCTTTCTTT | CASSLRPERLNTEAFF
. | TRBJ1-3 | TRBV28 | . | TGTGCCAGCAGTTTTCTCGGAAACACCATATATTTT | CASSFLGNTIYF
. | TRBJ2-1 | TRBV21-1 | . | TGTGCCAGCCGGACTAGCGGGGGGTCTGAGCAGTTCTTC | CASRTSGGSEQFF
. | TRBJ2-3 | TRBV14 | . | TGTGCCAGCAGCCCTAGGGGTGATACGCAGTATTTT | CASSPRGDTQYF
TRBD1 | TRBJ1-5 | TRBV19 | . | TGTGCCAGTATGCGGCAGGGGGGCAATCAGCCCCAGCATTTT | CASMRQGGNQPQHF
. | TRBJ2-1 | TRBV7-8 | . | TGTGCCAGCAGCTTCCAGTCGATAACCAAGCAGTTCTTC | CASSFQSITKQFF
TRBD2 | TRBJ2-3 | TRBV5-4 | . | TGTGCCAGCAGCTTGGGGGCTCGGGGCGGGGGATACACAGATACGCAGTATTTT | CASSLGARGGGYTDTQYF
. | TRBJ2-6 | TRBV19 | . | TGTGCCAGCGGACAGTCTTGGGCCAACGTCCTGACTTTC | CASGQSWANVLTF
TRBD2 | TRBJ2-5 | TRBV9 | once | TGTGCCAGCAGCGTAGCTCTAGCGGGGGATGAGACCCAGTACTTC | CASSVALAGDETQYF
. | TRBJ1-2 | TRBV19 | . | TGTGCCAGCACACAGACCACCGGCTATGGCTACCCCTTC | CASTQTTGYGYPF
TRBD2 | TRBJ2-1 | TRBV18 | . | TGTGCCAGCTCCGAGACTAGCGGGGCCCACAATGAGCAGTTCTTC | CASSETSGAHNEQFF
. | TRBJ2-7 | TRBV2 | . | TGTGCCAGCGGAGGACAGACCGGCTCCTACGAGCAGTACTTC | CASGGQTGSYEQYF
TRBD1 | TRBJ2-5 | TRBV19 | . | TGTGCCAGTAGTATTGGGGGACAGGGCCCCCAGTACTTC | CASSIGGQGPQYF
TRBD1 | TRBJ2-4 | TRBV28 | . | TGTGCCAGCTATGGGACAGGGGACATTCAGTACTTC | CASYGTGDIQYF
TRBD1 | TRBJ1-2 | TRBV27 | . | TGTGCCAGCAGTCTCACATGGACAGGAGCGAACTATGGCTACACCTTC | CASSLTWTGANYGYTF
. | TRBJ2-7 | TRBV6-1 | . | TGTGCCAGCAGTGAATCGACTACGGGCGGGCAACCCTACGAGCAGTACTTC | CASSESTTGGQPYEQYF